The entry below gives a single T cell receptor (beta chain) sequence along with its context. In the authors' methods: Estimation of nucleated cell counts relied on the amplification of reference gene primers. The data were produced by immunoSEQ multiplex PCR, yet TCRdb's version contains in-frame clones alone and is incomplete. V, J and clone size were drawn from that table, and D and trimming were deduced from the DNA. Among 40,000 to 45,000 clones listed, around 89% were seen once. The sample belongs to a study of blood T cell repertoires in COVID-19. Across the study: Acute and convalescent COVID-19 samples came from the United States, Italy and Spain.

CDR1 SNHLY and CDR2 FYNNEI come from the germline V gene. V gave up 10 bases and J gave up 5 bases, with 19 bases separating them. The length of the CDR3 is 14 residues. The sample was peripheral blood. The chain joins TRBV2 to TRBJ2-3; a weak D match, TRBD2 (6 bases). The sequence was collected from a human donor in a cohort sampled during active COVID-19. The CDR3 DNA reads TGTGCCATCCGCCCGCGGACTAAGGGAGATACGCAGTATTTT. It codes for CAIRPRTKGDTQYF.